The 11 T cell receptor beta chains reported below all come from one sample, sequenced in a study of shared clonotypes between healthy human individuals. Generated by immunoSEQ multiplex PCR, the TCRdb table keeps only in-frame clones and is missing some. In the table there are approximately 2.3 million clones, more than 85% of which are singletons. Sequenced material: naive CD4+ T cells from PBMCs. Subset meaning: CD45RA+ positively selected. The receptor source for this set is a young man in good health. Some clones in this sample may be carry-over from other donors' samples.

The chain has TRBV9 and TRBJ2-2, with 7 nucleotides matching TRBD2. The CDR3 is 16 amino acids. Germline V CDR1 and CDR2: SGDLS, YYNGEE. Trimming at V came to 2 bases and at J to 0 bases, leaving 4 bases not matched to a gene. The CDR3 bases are TGTGCCAGCAGCGTCTTTGCGGGAGCGAACACCGGGGAGCTGTTTTTT. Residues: CASSVFAGANTGELFF.

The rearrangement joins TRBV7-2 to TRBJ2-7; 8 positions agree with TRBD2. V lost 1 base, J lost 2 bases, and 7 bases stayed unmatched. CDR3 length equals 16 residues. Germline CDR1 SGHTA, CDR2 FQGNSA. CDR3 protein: CASSLGPAGVTYEQYF. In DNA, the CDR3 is TGTGCCAGCAGCTTAGGTCCAGCGGGAGTTACCTACGAGCAGTACTTC.

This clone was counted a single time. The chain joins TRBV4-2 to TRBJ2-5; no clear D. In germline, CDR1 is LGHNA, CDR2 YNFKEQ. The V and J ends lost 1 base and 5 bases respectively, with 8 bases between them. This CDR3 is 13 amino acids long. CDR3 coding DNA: TGTGCCAGCAGCCAAGCGGCCGGGGAGACCCAGTACTTC. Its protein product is CASSQAAGETQYF.

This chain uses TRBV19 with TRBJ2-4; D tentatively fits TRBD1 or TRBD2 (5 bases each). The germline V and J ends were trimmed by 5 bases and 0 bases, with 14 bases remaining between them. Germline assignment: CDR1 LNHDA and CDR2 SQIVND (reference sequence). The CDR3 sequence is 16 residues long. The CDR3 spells CASSPGTHLAKNIQYF. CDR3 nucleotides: TGTGCCAGTAGTCCCGGGACGCACTTAGCCAAAAACATTCAGTACTTC.

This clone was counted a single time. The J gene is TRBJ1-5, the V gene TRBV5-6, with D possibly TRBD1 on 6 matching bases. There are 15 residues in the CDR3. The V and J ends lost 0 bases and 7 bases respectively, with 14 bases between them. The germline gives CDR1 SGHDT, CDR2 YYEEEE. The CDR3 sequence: CASSLGKQGGQPQHF. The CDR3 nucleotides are TGTGCCAGCAGCTTGGGGAAACAGGGAGGACAGCCCCAGCATTTT.

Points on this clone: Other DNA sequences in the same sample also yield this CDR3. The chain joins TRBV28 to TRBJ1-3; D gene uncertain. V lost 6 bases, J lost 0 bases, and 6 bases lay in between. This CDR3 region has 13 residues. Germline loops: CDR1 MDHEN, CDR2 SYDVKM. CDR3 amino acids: CASSLVSGNTIYF. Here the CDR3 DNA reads TGTGCCAGCAGCCTAGTCTCTGGAAACACCATATATTTT.

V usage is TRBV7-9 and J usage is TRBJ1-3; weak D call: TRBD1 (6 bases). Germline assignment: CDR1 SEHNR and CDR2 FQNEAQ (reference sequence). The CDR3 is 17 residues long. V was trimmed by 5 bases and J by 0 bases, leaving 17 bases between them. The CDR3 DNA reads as TGTGCCAGCAGCCCTTCCCCACAGGGATTCTCTGGAAACACCATATATTTT. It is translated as CASSPSPQGFSGNTIYF. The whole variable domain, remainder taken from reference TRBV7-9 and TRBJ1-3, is DTGVSQNPRHKITKRGQNVTFRCDPISEHNRLYWYRQTLGQGPEFLTYFQNEAQLEKSRLLSDRFSAERPKGSFSTLEIQRTEQGDSAMYLCASSPSPQGFSGNTIYFGEGSWLTVV.

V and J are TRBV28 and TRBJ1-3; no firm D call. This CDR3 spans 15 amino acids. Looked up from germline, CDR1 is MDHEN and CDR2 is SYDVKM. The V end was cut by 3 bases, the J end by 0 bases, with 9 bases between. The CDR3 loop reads CASSFSRPSGNTIYF. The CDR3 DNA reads TGTGCCAGCAGTTTCTCCAGGCCCTCTGGAAACACCATATATTTT.

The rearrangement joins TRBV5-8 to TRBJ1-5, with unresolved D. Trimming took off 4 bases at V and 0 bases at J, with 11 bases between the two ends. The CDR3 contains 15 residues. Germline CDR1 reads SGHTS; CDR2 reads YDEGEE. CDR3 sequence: CASSPGLASNQPQHF. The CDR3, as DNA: TGTGCCAGCAGCCCCGGACTGGCTAGCAATCAGCCCCAGCATTTT.

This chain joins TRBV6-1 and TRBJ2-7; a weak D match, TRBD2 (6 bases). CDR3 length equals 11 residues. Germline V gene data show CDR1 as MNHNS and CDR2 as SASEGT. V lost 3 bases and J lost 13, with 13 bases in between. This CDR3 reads CASSEMRGCYF. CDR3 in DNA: TGTGCCAGCAGTGAGATGCGGGGCTGCTACTTC.

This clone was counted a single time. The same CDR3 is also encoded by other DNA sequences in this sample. CDR3 loop: CASSSRGPETQYF. CDR3 sequence (DNA): TGCGCCAGCAGCTCCAGGGGGCCAGAGACCCAGTACTTC. The genes are TRBV5-1 and TRBJ2-5; TRBD1 agrees at 8 bases. Germline V CDR1 and CDR2: SGHRS, YFSETQ. V trimming: 3 bases; J trimming: 4 bases; junction bases outside the gene matches: 2. The CDR3 runs 13 residues.